Shown below are 32 T cell receptor beta chains from a single sample sequenced in a study of blood T cell repertoires in COVID-19. Data came from immunoSEQ multiplex PCR; TCRdb stores just in-frame clones and leaves some out. The sample lists roughly 700,000 clones; 85% to 90% were seen once. Sequenced input: peripheral blood. The receptors were gathered from a woman under 30 with acute or convalescent COVID-19.

This clone was seen a single time. The chain couples TRBV24-1 to TRBJ2-1, with 8 bases lining up with TRBD1. There are 16 residues in the CDR3. V trimming: 3 bases; J trimming: 0 bases; junction bases outside the gene matches: 3. Germline V gene lookup returns CDR1 KGHDR and CDR2 SFDVKD. The CDR3 coding sequence is TGTGCCACCAGTGATGCAGGGGGCCCCTCCTACAATGAGCAGTTCTTC. It translates to CATSDAGGPSYNEQFF.

The chain couples TRBV4-1 to TRBJ1-2, with TRBD1 matching over 9 bases. The CDR3 sequence is 18 residues long. Germline lookup yields CDR1 MGHRA and CDR2 YSYEKL. V was clipped by 2 bases and J by 1 base; unmatched bases: 11. CDR3: CASSQFFTGTGSNYGYTF. As DNA, the CDR3 is TGCGCCAGCAGCCAATTCTTCACCGGGACAGGGAGTAACTATGGCTACACCTTC.

J is TRBJ1-2 and V is TRBV7-9; D gene ambiguous. Germline V CDR1 and CDR2: SEHNR, FQNEAQ (reference sequence). CDR3 length equals 14 residues. The V end was cut by 5 bases, the J end by 0 bases, with 10 bases between. CDR3: CASSRDGANYGYTF. DNA of the CDR3: TGTGCCAGCAGCCGTGACGGGGCTAACTATGGCTACACCTTC.

The V gene is TRBV19, the J gene TRBJ1-5, with 8 positions matching TRBD1. Unmatched junction bases numbered 9, after V lost 3 bases and J lost 11 bases. This CDR3 spans 14 amino acids. In germline, CDR1 is LNHDA, CDR2 SQIVND (reference sequence). CDR3 residues: CASSIGQGPPAQHF. CDR3 in DNA: TGTGCCAGTAGTATTGGACAGGGTCCCCCGGCCCAGCATTTT.

The chain links TRBV12-3 or TRBV12-4 to TRBJ2-7; 7 nucleotides match TRBD2. This CDR3 comprises 12 residues. With 3 bases clipped from V and 10 bases from J, the junction kept 6 bases outside the gene matches. CDR3 DNA sequence: TGTGCCAGCAGTTTCCTTAGCGGGTATCAGTACTTC. It is translated as CASSFLSGYQYF.

The chain couples TRBV2 to TRBJ1-5, with TRBD1 identical over 9 bases. Germline V gene data show CDR1 as SNHLY and CDR2 as FYNNEI. The CDR3 runs to 13 residues. V was clipped by 9 bases and J by 6 bases; unmatched bases: 6. The CDR3, as DNA: TGTGCCAGTCACCGGGACAGGGTTCAGCCCCAGCATTTT. It is translated as CASHRDRVQPQHF. The whole variable domain, filled in from reference TRBV2 and TRBJ1-5, reads EPEVTQTPSHQVTQMGQEVILRCVPISNHLYFYWYRQILGQKVEFLVSFYNNEISEKSEIFDDQFSVERPDGSNFTLKIRSTKLEDSAMYFCASHRDRVQPQHFGDGTRLSIL.

The V gene is TRBV15, the J gene TRBJ2-3; a possible D gene is TRBD2 (6 bases). Looked up from germline, CDR1 is LNHNV and CDR2 is YYDKDF (reference sequence). V lost 1 base to trimming and J lost 2 bases, with 13 bases between them. The CDR3 sequence is 16 residues long. This CDR3 is CATSRGEASATDTQYF. DNA of the CDR3: TGTGCCACCAGCAGAGGGGAGGCGTCTGCCACAGATACGCAGTATTTT.

The chain is built from TRBV7-9 and TRBJ1-3, with D maybe TRBD1 (6 bases). V lost 1 base and J 7 bases, leaving 11 bases between the germline ends. Germline values: CDR1 SEHNR, CDR2 FQNEAQ (reference sequence). The CDR3 totals 14 residues. Written as DNA, the CDR3 is TGTGCCAGCAGCTTAGTCAGGGGCCATAACACCATATATTTT. Amino acids: CASSLVRGHNTIYF.

The chain is built from TRBV27 and TRBJ1-1; maybe TRBD1 (6 bases). V was trimmed by 4 bases and J by 0 bases, leaving 12 bases between them. The CDR3 extends over 15 amino acids. Germline CDR1 MNHEY, CDR2 SMNVEV (reference sequence). CDR3 amino acids: CASSYQGPMNTEAFF. The CDR3 DNA sequence: TGTGCCAGCAGTTACCAGGGGCCGATGAACACTGAAGCTTTCTTT.

Regarding this clone: One end of the junction varies from germline; a read error may be responsible. The chain employs TRBV10-2 and TRBJ2-7; the D gene is possibly TRBD2 (7 bases). Germline CDR1 is WSHSY and CDR2 is SAAADI. The CDR3 extends over 13 amino acids. For the CDR3, the DNA is TGCGCCAGCAGTGAGTCAGGAGGGGGGGGCTTTTGCTTC. Translation gives CASSESGGGGFCF.

As for this clone: Other DNA sequences in the sample encode the same CDR3. This sequence joins TRBV6-5 and TRBJ1-6; weak D call: TRBD1 (5 bases). Germline values: CDR1 MNHEY, CDR2 SVGAGI. Trimming shortened V by 2 bases and J by 7 bases, and 9 bases separated the two germline ends. The CDR3 length is 14 residues. The CDR3 reads CASSYGAVNSPLHF. CDR3 bases: TGTGCCAGCAGTTACGGGGCAGTCAATTCACCCCTCCACTTT.

The V call is TRBV7-2, the J call TRBJ1-2, with 7 bases aligning to TRBD1. Germline lookup yields CDR1 SGHTA and CDR2 FQGNSA. There are 16 residues in the CDR3. Germline trimming cut 0 bases from V and 4 bases from J; bases unmatched to any gene: 8. As DNA, the CDR3 is TGTGCCAGCAGCTTAGCAGATGGGACAGCAGTCTATGGCTACACCTTC. Translating it yields CASSLADGTAVYGYTF.

The genes are TRBV7-9 and TRBJ1-2; D perhaps matches TRBD1 (6 bases). V was pared by 2 bases and J by 5 bases, with 15 bases between. Looked up from germline, CDR1 is SEHNR and CDR2 is FQNEAQ (reference sequence). The CDR3 is 15 amino acids. The CDR3 bases are TGTGCCAGCAGCTTATACGGGGGGCCCGGTTATGGCTACACCTTC. It is translated as CASSLYGGPGYGYTF. Drawing the rest from reference TRBV7-9 and TRBJ1-2, the complete variable domain is DTGVSQNPRHKITKRGQNVTFRCDPISEHNRLYWYRQTLGQGPEFLTYFQNEAQLEKSRLLSDRFSAERPKGSFSTLEIQRTEQGDSAMYLCASSLYGGPGYGYTFGSGTRLTVV.

J is TRBJ1-2 and V is TRBV9; TRBD1 aligns across 9 bases. The J segment lost 6 bases and the V segment lost 4 bases, leaving 4 bases of the junction unmatched. This CDR3 has 13 residues. Per the germline V gene, CDR1 is SGDLS and CDR2 is YYNGEE. The CDR3 loop reads CASSYTGGHGYTF. The CDR3 DNA reads TGTGCCAGCAGCTACACAGGGGGCCATGGCTACACCTTC.

This chain links TRBV4-1 with TRBJ1-5; D not resolved. V lost 6 bases, J lost 0 bases, and 12 bases lay in between. Germline loops: CDR1 MGHRA, CDR2 YSYEKL. The CDR3 contains 15 residues. The CDR3 here is CASSLTDISNQPQHF. The CDR3 DNA is TGCGCCAGCAGTCTAACTGACATTAGCAATCAGCCCCAGCATTTT.

This clone was observed a handful of times. V is TRBV6-2 or TRBV6-3 and J is TRBJ1-1, with D possibly TRBD1 on 5 matching bases. The V gene's germline CDR1 is MNHEY and CDR2 SVGEGT. The CDR3 sequence is 14 residues long. V dropped 6 bases and J dropped 0 bases, with 11 bases sitting between them. The CDR3 loop is CASSWGRMNTEAFF. In DNA form, the CDR3 reads TGTGCCAGCAGCTGGGGCAGGATGAACACTGAAGCTTTCTTT.

V gene TRBV14 combines with J gene TRBJ1-2, with TRBD1 as a possible D gene (5 bases). Germline lookup yields CDR1 SGHDN and CDR2 FVKESK. The V gene lost 5 bases and the J gene lost 8 bases, with 9 bases spanning the gap. The CDR3 consists of 11 residues. Here the CDR3 DNA reads TGTGCCAGCAGCACTGACAGAGGCTACACCTTC. Translating gives CASSTDRGYTF.

This sequence joins TRBV28 and TRBJ1-1; tentative D call: TRBD1 (6 bases). The CDR3 contains 14 residues. Trimming pared 2 bases from V and 4 bases from J, leaving 11 bases between. CDR1 MDHEN and CDR2 SYDVKM come from the germline V gene. The CDR3 region has the DNA TGTGCCAGCAGTTTAAAGGGGGGGGGCACTGAAGCTTTCTTT. Translated: CASSLKGGGTEAFF.

The rearrangement uses TRBV25-1 and TRBJ2-1; no definite D call. This CDR3 comprises 11 residues. CDR1 is MGHDK, CDR2 SYGVNS, per germline. The ends were cut back, 3 bases at V and 8 bases at J, with 5 bases in the middle. The CDR3 here is CASSDEDEQFF. The CDR3 bases are TGTGCCAGCAGTGACGAGGATGAGCAGTTCTTC.

In this sample, this clone turned up once. The J gene is TRBJ2-2, the V gene TRBV15, with 8 nucleotides matching TRBD2. Germline V gives CDR1 LNHNV, CDR2 YYDKDF (reference sequence). V shed 0 bases, J shed 2 bases, and the junction held 5 bases outside the gene matches. The CDR3 covers 17 residues. Here the CDR3 DNA reads TGTGCCACCAGCAGAGATGGACTAGCCCTTAACACCGGGGAGCTGTTTTTT. Translated, it gives CATSRDGLALNTGELFF.

This chain uses TRBV11-2 with TRBJ2-7; D perhaps matches TRBD1 (5 bases). CDR1 and CDR2 from the germline V gene are SGHAT and FQNNGV. Between the trimmed V and J ends, which lost 5 bases and 3 bases, there was a span of 14 bases. The CDR3 extends over 14 amino acids. The CDR3, as DNA: TGTGCCAGCAGCCCCCGTTCGACAGTCTACGAGCAGTACTTC. It codes for CASSPRSTVYEQYF.

This chain uses TRBV7-9 with TRBJ1-2, with 7 bases identical to TRBD1. The germline gives CDR1 SEHNR, CDR2 FQNEAQ (reference sequence). The CDR3 length is 18 residues. With 0 bases clipped from V and 2 bases from J, the junction kept 12 bases outside the gene matches. The CDR3 region has the DNA TGTGCCAGCAGCTTAGCGTCCGGGACAGCATCCTCAAACTATGGCTACACCTTC. Amino acid sequence: CASSLASGTASSNYGYTF.

The chain has TRBV30 and TRBJ1-5; possible D gene TRBD1, 5 bases. The V end was cut by 0 bases, the J end by 5 bases, with 14 bases between. The CDR3 has 15 amino acids. Germline lookup yields CDR1 GTSNPN and CDR2 SVGIG (reference sequence). The CDR3 here is CAWSVRQSPDQPQHF. CDR3 nucleotide sequence: TGTGCCTGGAGTGTAAGACAGAGCCCAGATCAGCCCCAGCATTTT.

This chain links TRBV7-2 with TRBJ1-5; perhaps TRBD1 as D (6 bases). Trimming left V 4 bases short and J 0 bases short, with 10 bases between. The length of the CDR3 is 15 residues. Germline lookup yields CDR1 SGHTA and CDR2 FQGNSA. The CDR3 is CASSSTGPSNQPQHF. Here the CDR3 DNA reads TGTGCCAGCAGCTCCACAGGGCCTAGCAATCAGCCCCAGCATTTT.

V is TRBV27 and J is TRBJ2-2; a weak D match, TRBD1 (6 bases). Germline values: CDR1 MNHEY, CDR2 SMNVEV (reference sequence). The V and J ends lost 3 bases and 0 bases respectively, with 8 bases between them. The length of the CDR3 is 15 residues. The CDR3 spells CASSLDSANTGELFF. CDR3 DNA sequence: TGTGCCAGCAGTTTGGACAGCGCGAACACCGGGGAGCTGTTTTTT.

The V call is TRBV5-1, the J call TRBJ2-7; TRBD2 is a possible D gene (5 bases). The CDR3 runs to 15 residues. Between the trimmed V and J ends, which lost 5 bases and 4 bases, there was a span of 19 bases. Germline values: CDR1 SGHRS, CDR2 YFSETQ. The CDR3 loop is CASSSSGGGGYEQYF. The CDR3 coding sequence is TGCGCCAGCAGTTCCTCAGGAGGTGGTGGGTACGAGCAGTACTTC.

The gene calls are TRBV6-5 and TRBJ1-5; D possibly corresponds to TRBD1 (6 bases). Germline V gene lookup returns CDR1 MNHEY and CDR2 SVGAGI. The CDR3 covers 15 residues. Deletions cut 6 bases from V and 2 bases from J, with 14 bases between. CDR3 DNA sequence: TGTGCCAGCAGCCCACAGGGCTGGGGCAATCAGCCCCAGCATTTT. Translated, it gives CASSPQGWGNQPQHF.

V and J are TRBV5-1 and TRBJ1-1; maybe TRBD1 (5 bases). The CDR3 has 16 amino acids. Germline CDR1 is SGHRS and CDR2 is YFSETQ. The V end lost 1 base, the J end lost 0 bases, and 13 bases lay between the germline ends. The CDR3 DNA sequence: TGCGCCAGCAGCTTGCGGCAGGGCCTCATGAACACTGAAGCTTTCTTT. It encodes CASSLRQGLMNTEAFF.

This clone was seen more than once but under ten times. The rearrangement uses TRBV9 and TRBJ1-5, with a tentative D call TRBD1 (5 bases). Germline lookup yields CDR1 SGDLS and CDR2 YYNGEE. The CDR3 spans 14 residues. Trimming shortened V by 0 bases and J by 4 bases, and 8 bases separated the two germline ends. The CDR3 reads CASSVEAGNQPQHF. The CDR3 DNA sequence: TGTGCCAGCAGCGTAGAAGCAGGGAATCAGCCCCAGCATTTT.

The V and J genes are TRBV7-2 and TRBJ2-2; D might be TRBD2 (6 bases). The CDR3 has 16 residues. Per germline, CDR1 SGHTA and CDR2 FQGNSA. V was cut by 5 bases and J by 1 base, with 14 bases left in between. The chain's CDR3 is CASSPQVRGNTGELFF. The CDR3 bases are TGTGCCAGCAGCCCACAGGTGCGGGGGAACACCGGGGAGCTGTTTTTT.

The chain uses TRBV7-2 and TRBJ1-3; 8 nucleotides align to TRBD1. Germline values: CDR1 SGHTA, CDR2 FQGNSA. The CDR3 contains 15 residues. The V segment lost 2 bases and the J segment 7 bases; nucleotides outside the gene matches: 7. In DNA, the CDR3 is TGTGCCAGCAGCTTACAGGGGGCGCGGTCGAACACCATATATTTT. As protein: CASSLQGARSNTIYF.

This clone has only one observation. This sequence joins TRBV27 and TRBJ2-3; 7 nucleotides agree with TRBD1. Trimming cost V 7 bases and J 3 bases; bases outside gene matches: 10. Germline CDR1 is MNHEY and CDR2 is SMNVEV (reference sequence). This CDR3 is built from 15 residues. The CDR3 loop reads CASNSGAGGTDTQYF. The CDR3 nucleotides read TGTGCCAGCAATAGTGGGGCAGGGGGTACAGATACGCAGTATTTT.